This is a list of T cell receptor beta chains from one sample in a study of early T cells in non-severe SARS-CoV-2 infection. TCRdb reprocessed the 5' RACE reads with MiXCR, giving one entry per CDR3 protein. The sample carries tens of thousands of distinct CDR3 sequences, around 3.6% recorded once. What was sequenced was whole blood. The receptors originated from an adult who was a healthcare worker with PCR-confirmed SARS-CoV-2 infection or an uninfected control (not recorded which). Both conserved end residues are part of each CDR3. The D gene is left open where the match is weak. Clone sizes are given selectively: once, few, many, or a class where the clone is expanded.

j_gene,abundance,d_gene,v_gene,CDR3aa,CDR3nt
TRBJ2-5,many,TRBD2,TRBV4-2,CASSQSPTSGQETQYF,TGTGCCAGCAGCCAAAGTCCTACTAGCGGCCAAGAGACCCAGTACTTC
TRBJ1-2,many,-,TRBV20-1,CSARQTDYGYTF,TGCAGTGCACGACAGACTGACTATGGCTACACCTTC
TRBJ2-2,many,-,TRBV9,CASRRTDDTGELFF,TGTGCCAGCAGACGGACTGACGACACCGGGGAGCTGTTTTTT
TRBJ2-3,many,-,TRBV14,CASSQRVGVYTDTQYF,TGTGCCAGCAGCCAGAGAGTCGGGGTATACACAGATACGCAGTATTTT
TRBJ1-1,many,-,TRBV4-1,CASSPNRDGREAFF,TGCGCCAGCAGCCCGAACCGGGACGGCAGGGAAGCTTTCTTT
TRBJ2-3,many,TRBD1,TRBV9,CASSVEVTGIDTQYF,TGTGCCAGCAGCGTAGAAGTGACAGGGATCGATACGCAGTATTTT
TRBJ2-1,few,-,TRBV7-2,CASSPSSGSYNEQFF,TGTGCCAGCAGCCCTTCGAGCGGAAGCTACAATGAGCAGTTCTTC
TRBJ2-1,-,-,TRBV18,CASSLRTGNSRRGYNEQFF,TGTGCCAGCTCACTCCGGACAGGTAACTCGAGGAGGGGATACAATGAGCAGTTCTTC
TRBJ2-3,many,TRBD2,TRBV11-2,CASNRLAGATDTQYF,TGTGCCAGCAACCGACTAGCGGGAGCCACAGATACGCAGTATTTT
TRBJ1-1,many,-,TRBV7-9,CASSLLGSNTEAFF,TGTGCCAGCAGCCTCCTAGGTAGCAACACTGAAGCTTTCTTT
TRBJ2-5,many,-,TRBV3-1,CASSLYKGGRETQYF,TGTGCCAGCAGCCTATACAAGGGGGGTCGAGAGACCCAGTACTTC
TRBJ2-7,many,TRBD1,TRBV11-2,CASNDRAQYEQYF,TGTGCCAGCAACGACAGGGCCCAATACGAGCAGTACTTC
TRBJ2-1,many,-,TRBV27,CASSNPFRPEQFF,TGTGCCAGCAGCAACCCTTTTCGACCTGAGCAGTTCTTC
TRBJ2-3,many,TRBD2,TRBV7-3,CASSSLAGGTTDTQYF,TGTGCCAGCAGCTCACTAGCGGGGGGAACCACAGATACGCAGTATTTT
TRBJ1-2,many,-,TRBV20-1,CSASAQGNIGGYTF,TGCAGTGCTAGTGCGCAGGGAAATATTGGAGGCTACACCTTC
TRBJ2-7,many,TRBD1,TRBV3-1,CASSLGTGGPYEQYF,TGTGCCAGCAGCCTGGGGACAGGGGGTCCCTACGAGCAGTACTTC
TRBJ2-3,many,-,TRBV7-9,CASESDTQYF,TGTGCCAGCGAGTCAGATACGCAGTATTTT
TRBJ1-6,few,-,TRBV6-1,CASSDDWSSYNSPLHF,TGTGCCAGCAGTGATGACTGGAGCTCCTATAATTCACCCCTCCACTTT
TRBJ1-1,many,-,TRBV20-1,CSARHPGVNTEAFF,TGCAGTGCTAGGCATCCAGGGGTGAACACTGAAGCTTTCTTT
TRBJ2-1,many,-,TRBV7-9,CASSLNYNEQFF,TGTGCCAGCAGCTTAAACTACAATGAGCAGTTCTTC
TRBJ1-5,few,TRBD1,TRBV5-6,CASSSRQGSSNQPQHF,TGTGCCAGCAGCTCTAGACAGGGGTCGAGTAATCAGCCCCAGCATTTT
TRBJ2-1,many,TRBD1,TRBV7-9,CASSLSGQGYNEQFF,TGTGCCAGCAGCTTATCGGGACAGGGCTACAATGAGCAGTTCTTC
TRBJ2-7,many,TRBD2,TRBV7-6,CASSSGLAPYEQYF,TGTGCCAGCAGCTCCGGACTAGCCCCCTACGAGCAGTACTTC
TRBJ2-7,many,TRBD2,TRBV4-1,CASSPRIEGTSGRRSSYEQYF,TGCGCCAGCAGCCCAAGAATAGAAGGGACTAGCGGGAGGAGGAGCTCCTACGAGCAGTACTTC
TRBJ2-7,many,-,TRBV12-3/TRBV12-4,CASSLVDGYEQYF,TGTGCCAGCAGTTTAGTTGACGGCTACGAGCAGTACTTC
TRBJ2-1,many,-,TRBV19,CASQGGNYNEQFF,TGTGCCTCTCAGGGCGGGAACTACAATGAGCAGTTCTTC
TRBJ1-4,few,-,TRBV7-6,CASSLRGGEKWEKLFF,TGTGCCAGCAGCCTACGGGGCGGGGAAAAGTGGGAAAAACTGTTTTTT
TRBJ1-2,many,-,TRBV27,CASSFGPGYGYTF,-
TRBJ2-7,many,-,TRBV10-3,CAISEPPGYEQYF,TGTGCCATCAGTGAGCCACCGGGGTACGAGCAGTACTTC
TRBJ2-2,many,TRBD2,TRBV7-2,CASSLVGTSGGTGELFF,TGTGCCAGCAGCTTAGTCGGGACTAGCGGGGGCACCGGGGAGCTGTTTTTT